The TCR beta chain under discussion was sequenced for a study of molecular identifiers for immune sequencing clone quantification. General study results and limits: Effector cells kept over 97% of their molecules in clones above 20 RNA copies, while naive cells kept under 1% there.

Trimming pared 2 bases from V and 5 bases from J, leaving 12 bases between. CDR1 is MNHEY, CDR2 SVGEGT, per germline. The CDR3 contains 14 residues. TCRdb independently ran MiXCR on the PCR reads; one entry per CDR3 protein. Here the sample spans a few hundred thousand distinct CDR3 sequences, about 20% being singletons. On this clonotype: Its matching antigen is unknown.

The source is a human donor in good health. Some libraries in this study had Jurkat cell RNA spiked in. V gene TRBV6-2 or TRBV6-3 combines with J gene TRBJ2-5, with unresolved D. Sequenced material: naive CD8+ T cells from blood, with Jurkat cell RNA spiked in. Subset given: FACS-sorted CD8+CD4-CCR7+CD45RA+ naive T cells. Here the CDR3 reads CASSYVGPDETQYF. The CDR3 DNA sequence: TGTGCCAGCAGTTACGTTGGTCCAGATGAGACCCAGTACTTC.